This T cell receptor beta chain was captured in a study of cytomegalovirus exposure and HLA in healthy donors. The V and J ends lost 7 bases and 5 bases respectively, with 14 bases between them. Germline V CDR1 and CDR2: MDHEN, SYDVKM. The CDR3 consists of 14 residues. 60 Vbeta and 13 Jbeta primers were used in PCR. TCRdb keeps only in-frame clones here, not all; method: immunoSEQ multiplex PCR. The sample records tens of thousands of clones, 60% to 70% being singletons. The sequence was collected from a man aged 35 to 55 in good health and CMV-seropositive. Sequenced sample: PBMCs. The V gene is TRBV28, the J gene TRBJ2-2; the D is unclear. CDR3 region: CASTPFSPTGELFF. The CDR3 nucleotides read TGTGCCAGCACCCCTTTTTCTCCGACCGGGGAGCTGTTTTTT.